This T cell receptor (beta chain) was recorded in a study of T cell responses to AZD1222 COVID-19 vaccine. Study background: Investigators merged groups given second doses at roughly 4 or roughly 12 weeks. Findings of the study overall: Repertoires were obtained only post-peak T cell response. It was only a handful of AZD1222 recipients who were seropositive at baseline. There were mostly white British donors and more females than males, and clonal diversity was possibly underestimated.

The CDR3 contains 14 residues. In germline, CDR1 is SGHNT, CDR2 YYREEE (reference sequence). Deletions cut 0 bases from V and 5 bases from J, with 9 bases between. Method: immunoSEQ multiplex PCR; TCRdb's copy keeps in-frame clones and lacks some. The profile shows some 120,000 clones, about 92% of them singletons. For this clone: Its target is unknown.

The chain is built from TRBV5-4 and TRBJ2-1; D gene uncertain. The source of this sequence is an adult in good health. The input for sequencing was peripheral blood, taken on day 0 of AZD1222 vaccination. The CDR3, as DNA: TGTGCCAGCAGCTTGGAAGTAGTCCACAATGAGCAGTTCTTC. Protein sequence: CASSLEVVHNEQFF.